One sample yielded the 19 T cell receptor beta chains listed below, sequenced in a study of blood T cell repertoires in COVID-19. Assay used: immunoSEQ multiplex PCR; TCRdb lists only in-frame clones, some missing. Among about 68,000 clones listed, roughly nine tenths were seen once. Sequencing was done on a sample of peripheral blood. These receptors all come from a man aged 50 to 59 with active COVID-19.

This chain joins TRBV11-1 and TRBJ1-4, with 7 bases lining up with TRBD1. The ends lost 4 bases at V and 13 bases at J; junction bases unmatched: 12. The CDR3 is 14 residues long. CDR1 is SGHAT, CDR2 FQDESV, per germline (reference sequence). The CDR3: CASSSRTGFNGLFF. The DNA of the CDR3 is TGTGCCAGCAGCTCCCGGACAGGCTTTAACGGACTGTTTTTT.

CDR3 bases: TGCGCCAGCAGCCGTAGACAGGGCCAAGAGACCCAGTACTTC. Translating it yields CASSRRQGQETQYF. This chain links TRBV4-3 with TRBJ2-5; 7 bases align to TRBD1. Germline V gene sequence: CDR1 LGHNA, CDR2 YSLEER. The J segment lost 1 base and the V segment lost 4 bases, leaving 3 bases of the junction unmatched. The CDR3 extends over 14 amino acids.

The genes are TRBV6-5 and TRBJ2-7; a possible D gene is TRBD1 (6 bases). V lost 3 bases and J lost 4, with 13 bases in between. This CDR3 is 14 amino acids long. CDR1 is MNHEY, CDR2 SVGAGI, per germline. The CDR3 nucleotides read TGTGCCAGCAGTTATGACAGGAACACTTACGAGCAGTACTTC. Its translation is CASSYDRNTYEQYF.

This chain joins TRBV11-3 and TRBJ2-5, with D hard to call. Trimming removed 5 bases from V and 6 bases from J, with 16 bases in between. The length of the CDR3 is 14 residues. Germline V lookup: CDR1 SGHNT, CDR2 YENEEA. The CDR3 protein is CASSPNRVTKTQYF. As DNA, the CDR3 is TGTGCCAGCAGCCCCAATCGGGTTACCAAGACCCAGTACTTC.

The chain uses TRBV29-1 and TRBJ1-4, with D perhaps matching TRBD1 (5 bases). The CDR3 spans 13 residues. The germline V gene has CDR1 SQVTM and CDR2 ANQGSEA. Trimming took off 4 bases at V and 10 bases at J, with 16 bases between the two ends. Written as DNA, the CDR3 is TGCAGCGTTGCCGCAGGTAGCGGGGGAAAACTGTTTTTT. It specifies CSVAAGSGGKLFF.

A few counts support this clone. The chain joins TRBV7-9 to TRBJ1-2; 8 bases are a match to TRBD1. The CDR3 spans 19 residues. Germline V CDR1 and CDR2: SEHNR, FQNEAQ (reference sequence). V was pared by 5 bases and J by 3 bases, with 20 bases of the junction left unmatched. This chain's CDR3 is CASSTTTGASLEYYYGYTF. The CDR3 DNA is TGTGCCAGCAGCACGACGACAGGGGCATCCTTAGAGTATTACTATGGCTACACCTTC.

The V call is TRBV5-1, the J call TRBJ2-7, with 8 bases matching TRBD2. The CDR3 covers 16 residues. CDR1 is SGHRS and CDR2 is YFSETQ in the germline V gene. V lost 0 bases, J lost 1 base, and 6 bases stayed unmatched. This CDR3 is CASSLDLAGTSYEQYF. The CDR3 DNA follows: TGCGCCAGCAGCTTGGACTTAGCGGGGACATCCTACGAGCAGTACTTC.

This clone was counted only a few times. The V gene is TRBV11-3, the J gene TRBJ1-1; tentatively, D is TRBD1 (5 bases). CDR1 and CDR2 (germline): SGHNT, YENEEA. The CDR3 sequence is 12 residues long. Trimming shortened V by 8 bases and J by 6 bases, and 13 bases separated the two germline ends. The CDR3 protein is CASQGRSSEAFF. DNA for the CDR3: TGTGCCAGCCAGGGCCGCTCCTCTGAAGCTTTCTTT.

The CDR3 sequence: CASSLERGQTYEQYF. CDR3 nucleotide sequence: TGTGCCAGCAGCTTGGAGAGAGGACAAACCTACGAGCAGTACTTC. The chain carries TRBV5-8 and TRBJ2-7; TRBD1 is a possible D gene (5 bases). The CDR3 spans 15 residues. With 0 bases removed from V and 2 bases from J, the gap between germline ends came to 12 bases. Per germline, CDR1 SGHTS and CDR2 YDEGEE.

The rearrangement links TRBV6-5 to TRBJ2-2; possibly TRBD2 for D (5 bases). The V gene lost 8 bases and the J gene lost 4 bases, with 14 bases spanning the gap. The germline V gene encodes CDR1 MNHEY and CDR2 SVGAGI. The CDR3 is 14 amino acids. Here the CDR3 reads CASGKGGGTGELFF. CDR3 sequence (DNA): TGTGCCAGCGGTAAGGGTGGAGGCACCGGGGAGCTGTTTTTT.

The chain joins TRBV6-5 to TRBJ1-1; tentative D call: TRBD1 (6 bases). This CDR3 contains 12 residues. Germline CDR1 is MNHEY and CDR2 is SVGAGI. Between the trimmed V and J ends, which lost 10 bases and 6 bases, there was a span of 15 bases. The CDR3 loop reads CATTGGAAEAFF. The DNA of the CDR3 is TGTGCCACTACTGGGGGGGCGGCTGAAGCTTTCTTT.

The chain employs TRBV9 and TRBJ2-3; D gene ambiguous. There are 14 residues in the CDR3. Between the trimmed V and J ends, which lost 2 bases and 2 bases, there was a span of 9 bases. CDR1 and CDR2 from the germline V gene are SGDLS and YYNGEE. CDR3 DNA sequence: TGTGCCAGCAGCGTGGTACACACCACAGATACGCAGTATTTT. Translating gives CASSVVHTTDTQYF.

This clone has a handful of counts. The rearrangement joins TRBV5-1 to TRBJ2-2; D remains unclear. V lost 1 base and J lost 0, with 7 bases in between. This CDR3 has 15 residues. In germline, CDR1 is SGHRS, CDR2 YFSETQ. In DNA form, the CDR3 reads TGCGCCAGCAGCTTGCCTTTTGCGAACACCGGGGAGCTGTTTTTT. Its translation: CASSLPFANTGELFF.

The chain recombines TRBV27 with TRBJ1-2, with no clear D. Between the trimmed V and J ends, which lost 6 bases and 3 bases, there was a span of 11 bases. The CDR3 covers 13 residues. The germline V gene encodes CDR1 MNHEY and CDR2 SMNVEV (reference sequence). The CDR3 DNA reads as TGTGCCAGCAGCATCGACGGGTACTATGGCTACACCTTC. Residues: CASSIDGYYGYTF.

The V call is TRBV5-6, the J call TRBJ2-2; D unclear. V lost 0 bases to trimming and J lost 0 bases, with 9 bases between them. The CDR3 has 16 amino acids. CDR1 and CDR2 from the germline V gene are SGHDT and YYEEEE. The CDR3 here is CASSLAPWPNTGELFF. As DNA, the CDR3 is TGTGCCAGCAGCTTGGCCCCCTGGCCGAACACCGGGGAGCTGTTTTTT.

This chain connects TRBV4-1 to TRBJ1-6; the match to TRBD1 covers 10 bases. After removal of 1 base from V and 13 bases from J, the junction contained 13 bases not matched to a gene. Germline values: CDR1 MGHRA, CDR2 YSYEKL. The CDR3 spans 17 residues. For the CDR3, the DNA is TGCGCCAGCAGCCAAGGGGGGGGACAGGGGACAGGCCTGCCCCTCCACTTT. It is translated as CASSQGGGQGTGLPLHF.

The chain is built from TRBV29-1 and TRBJ1-4; TRBD1 matches at 8 bases. This CDR3 comprises 12 residues. Germline CDR1 SQVTM, CDR2 ANQGSEA. J was trimmed by 3 bases and V by 7 bases; bases with no gene match: 1. CDR3 nucleotide sequence: TGCAGCGGGGGACAGGCTAATGAAAAACTGTTTTTT. This encodes CSGGQANEKLFF.

The chain combines TRBV19 with TRBJ1-6, with D hard to call. Germline loops: CDR1 LNHDA, CDR2 SQIVND (reference sequence). This CDR3 has 12 amino acids. Trimming shortened V by 9 bases and J by 7 bases, and 10 bases separated the two germline ends. This CDR3 reads CASAYVNSPLHF. CDR3 DNA sequence: TGTGCCAGCGCGTATGTCAATTCACCCCTCCACTTT.

This chain joins TRBV7-3 and TRBJ1-6; D call uncertain. Germline lookup yields CDR1 SGHTA and CDR2 FQGTGA. Trimming took 1 base from V and 4 from J, leaving 5 bases between them. CDR3 length equals 14 residues. The CDR3 region has the DNA TGTGCCAGCAGCTTAAGCGGTTATAATTCACCCCTCCACTTT. Translating it yields CASSLSGYNSPLHF.